Listed below are T cell receptor beta chains from one sample, sequenced in a study of blood T cell repertoires in COVID-19. Assay: immunoSEQ multiplex PCR; the TCRdb copy retains only in-frame clones and omits some. The table includes tens of thousands of clones, about 80% detected once. The specimen sequenced was peripheral blood. The receptor set was obtained from a man in his sixties with active or convalescent COVID-19. CDR3s include the opening cysteine and the closing phenylalanine or tryptophan. The D gene is left open where the match is weak. Clone size is given for some rows only: seen once, a few or many times, or a class if the clone is expanded.

D: NA; J: TRBJ1-2; size: NA; V: TRBV19; DNA: TGTGCCAGTCGAACGCGAGACAGTCCCACTATCGGCTACACCTTC; CDR3: CASRTRDSPTIGYTF
D: NA; J: TRBJ1-1; size: NA; V: TRBV30; DNA: TGTGCCTGGAGTTTCATACCGGGACTATTGAACACTGAAGCTTTCTTT; CDR3: CAWSFIPGLLNTEAFF
D: TRBD1; J: TRBJ1-5; size: few; V: TRBV5-5; DNA: TGTGCCAGCAGCCCCGGGACAGGGGGCGGGCAGCCCCAGCATTTT; CDR3: CASSPGTGGGQPQHF
D: NA; J: TRBJ2-5; size: few; V: TRBV9; DNA: TGTGCCAGCAGCGTAGATAGCGGAATGGAGACCCAGTACTTC; CDR3: CASSVDSGMETQYF
D: TRBD1; J: TRBJ1-5; size: once; V: TRBV28; DNA: TGTGCCAGCAGTTCGGGACAGGGCAATCAGCCCCAGCATTTT; CDR3: CASSSGQGNQPQHF
D: TRBD2; J: TRBJ2-7; size: NA; V: TRBV4-1; DNA: TGCGCCAGCAGCCAAGATAAGAGTGGGACTAGCACCGAGCAGTACTTC; CDR3: CASSQDKSGTSTEQYF
D: TRBD2; J: TRBJ2-1; size: NA; V: TRBV2; DNA: TGTGCCAGCTCTGACGGGGAGGGAGCCGACAATGAGCAGTTCTTC; CDR3: CASSDGEGADNEQFF
D: NA; J: TRBJ2-7; size: NA; V: TRBV5-5; DNA: TGTGCCAGCAGCTTGGCGGTTAATACCTACGAGCAGTACTTC; CDR3: CASSLAVNTYEQYF
D: TRBD2; J: TRBJ2-3; size: NA; V: TRBV24-1; DNA: TGTGCCACCAGTTTTAGCGGGGGCGTTACAGATACGCAGTATTTT; CDR3: CATSFSGGVTDTQYF
D: NA; J: TRBJ2-6; size: NA; V: TRBV30; DNA: TGTGCCTGGATATGGACATTGGATCCTTCTGGGGCCAACGTCCTGACTTTC; CDR3: CAWIWTLDPSGANVLTF
D: TRBD2; J: TRBJ2-1; size: NA; V: TRBV7-6; DNA: TGTGCCAGCAGCGCTCTACTAGCGGGGACCTACACTGAGCAGTTCTTC; CDR3: CASSALLAGTYTEQFF
D: NA; J: TRBJ1-5; size: NA; V: TRBV4-1; DNA: TGCGCCAGCAGCCAAGAGAACAACAATCAGCCCCAGCATTTT; CDR3: CASSQENNNQPQHF
D: NA; J: TRBJ2-5; size: NA; V: TRBV7-8; DNA: TGTGCCAGCAGCTTAGGTTCCAACAGGGGTGCGGGGGAGACCCAGTACTTC; CDR3: CASSLGSNRGAGETQYF
D: NA; J: TRBJ1-6; size: NA; V: TRBV30; DNA: TGTGCCTCGCCCGGGACAACTAATAATTCACCCCTCCACTTT; CDR3: CASPGTTNNSPLHF
D: NA; J: TRBJ1-1; size: NA; V: TRBV18; DNA: TGTGCCAGCTCACCACTATACGGGGAGTATGAAGCTTTCTTT; CDR3: CASSPLYGEYEAFF
D: NA; J: TRBJ1-2; size: NA; V: TRBV5-4; DNA: TGTGCCAGCGGCTGGGACTTACAGCTGGATGGCTACACCTTC; CDR3: CASGWDLQLDGYTF